These T cell receptor beta chains were read from a single sample in a study of cytomegalovirus exposure and HLA in healthy donors. The data were produced by immunoSEQ multiplex PCR, yet TCRdb's version contains in-frame clones alone and is incomplete. This sample yields roughly 100,000 clones, of which 60% to 80% are seen a single time; 7.7% belongs to the top ten. The sequencing sample was made of PBMCs. The receptors shown here come from a female donor in good health and CMV-seronegative. Both conserved end residues are part of each CDR3.

TRBJ1-2 TRBV19 CASGRDFYGYTF
TRBJ2-4 TRBV9 CASSVSLETGGTKNIQYF
TRBJ2-3 TRBV5-1 CATRVGSTDTQYF
TRBJ2-7 TRBV27 CASRNSFYEQYF
TRBJ2-1 TRBV12-5 CASGPKGGQRNEQFF
TRBJ1-1 TRBV2 CASSEDYLNTEAFF
TRBJ1-5 TRBV19 CASSIPSGNQPQHF
TRBJ2-7 TRBV14 CASSQRSGRGTYEQYF
TRBJ2-1 TRBV9 CASSGRRDRAYNEQFF
TRBJ2-2 TRBV7-9 CASRQGNTGELFF
TRBJ1-2 TRBV5-6 CASSRNRARGDYGYTF
TRBJ2-7 TRBV7-2 CASSSTGGREQYF
TRBJ2-7 TRBV5-4 CASSLNGGYEQYF
TRBJ1-5 TRBV7-2 CASSPLGGDSNQPQHF
TRBJ1-2 TRBV28 CASSPDRGWYNYGYTF
TRBJ2-7 TRBV9 CASSASSGGSYEQYF
TRBJ2-5 TRBV19 CASSIGSSGGETQYF
TRBJ2-2 TRBV7-2 CASSRDRVNTGELFF
TRBJ1-2 TRBV30 CAWSSNPGLFGYTF
TRBJ2-5 TRBV6-1 CASSIRQQETQYF
TRBJ1-2 TRBV5-6 CASSLWPGGPYGYTF
TRBJ1-2 TRBV19 CASSTLGRGQSYTF
TRBJ2-1 TRBV19 CASSIDAGGPYNEQFF
TRBJ1-4 TRBV6-6 CASSRGEKLFF
TRBJ2-1 TRBV28 CASSSGGAGASNEQFF
TRBJ1-2 TRBV18 CASSPPTTGVYGYTF
TRBJ2-5 TRBV2 CASSGRRSQETQYF
TRBJ2-1 TRBV4-2 CASSPRGNWNEQFF
TRBJ1-2 TRBV19 CASSPTGSRGYTF
TRBJ1-1 TRBV5-6 CASSLVMGLTEAFF
TRBJ2-7 TRBV6-5 CASSYSRGHPFYEQYF
TRBJ2-1 TRBV14 CASSQNGQGLADNEQFF
TRBJ1-1 TRBV7-9 CASSQAVNTEAFF
TRBJ2-7 TRBV7-2 CASSDEGGGRLGEQYF
TRBJ1-5 TRBV19 CASSPGTGLNQPQHF
TRBJ2-7 TRBV11-3 CASSEAGTTGEQYF
TRBJ2-7 TRBV25-1 CASSALGQGPSYEQYF
TRBJ2-5 TRBV11-1 CASSPRTGDRETQYF
TRBJ2-3 TRBV4-2 CASSRLAGEANTQYF
TRBJ2-1 TRBV9 CASSREGSYNEQFF
TRBJ2-2 TRBV4-2 CASSQGGRTGGIFGELFF
TRBJ2-7 TRBV7-2 CASSLVGGTSGNYEQYF
TRBJ2-7 TRBV7-9 CASSPRGTYEQYF
TRBJ2-7 TRBV28 CASSLRGEQYF
TRBJ2-4 TRBV28 CASSFSFLKAKNIQYF
TRBJ1-3 TRBV5-4 CASSLGDRGRGGNTIYF
TRBJ2-7 TRBV19 CASSLQGIPYEQYF
TRBJ2-3 TRBV6-1 CASSEGLAGGQGTQYF
TRBJ2-1 TRBV5-1 CASSYGTGGRNEQFF
TRBJ2-7 TRBV2 CASSDDTPGLVYEQYF
TRBJ2-3 TRBV7-2 CASSSRGTDTQYF
TRBJ1-5 TRBV10-2 CASSDGSNQPQHF